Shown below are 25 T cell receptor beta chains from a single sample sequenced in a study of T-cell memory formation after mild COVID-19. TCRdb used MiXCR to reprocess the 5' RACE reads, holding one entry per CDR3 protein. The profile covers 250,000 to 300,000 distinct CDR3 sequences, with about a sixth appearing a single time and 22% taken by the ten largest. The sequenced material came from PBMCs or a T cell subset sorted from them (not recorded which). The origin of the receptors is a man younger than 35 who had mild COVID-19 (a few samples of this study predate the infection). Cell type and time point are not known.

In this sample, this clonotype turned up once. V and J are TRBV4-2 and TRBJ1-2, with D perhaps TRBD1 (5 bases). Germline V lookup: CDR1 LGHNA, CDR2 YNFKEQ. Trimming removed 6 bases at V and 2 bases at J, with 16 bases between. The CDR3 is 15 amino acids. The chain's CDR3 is CASSVGGYGNYGYTF. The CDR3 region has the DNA TGTGCCAGCAGTGTGGGGGGGTACGGGAACTATGGCTACACCTTC.

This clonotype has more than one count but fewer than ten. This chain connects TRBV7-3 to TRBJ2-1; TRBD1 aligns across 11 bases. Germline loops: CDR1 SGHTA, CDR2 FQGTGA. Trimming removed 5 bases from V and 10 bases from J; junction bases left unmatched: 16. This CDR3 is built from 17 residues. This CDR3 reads CASSPNSPGQGAEEQFF. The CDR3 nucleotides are TGTGCCAGCAGCCCAAACAGCCCCGGACAGGGGGCGGAGGAGCAGTTCTTC.

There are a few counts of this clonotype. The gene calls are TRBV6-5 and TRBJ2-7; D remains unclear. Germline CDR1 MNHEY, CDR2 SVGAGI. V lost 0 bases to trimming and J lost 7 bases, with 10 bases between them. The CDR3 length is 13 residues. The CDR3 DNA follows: TGTGCCAGCAGTTACTCGACCGAGTCTGAGCAGTACGTC. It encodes CASSYSTESEQYV.

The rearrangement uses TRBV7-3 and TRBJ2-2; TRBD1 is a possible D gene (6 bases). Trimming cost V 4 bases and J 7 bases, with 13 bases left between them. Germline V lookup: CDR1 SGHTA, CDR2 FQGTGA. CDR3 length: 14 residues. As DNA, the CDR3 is TGTGCCAGCAGCTGGAGCCGGGACATCGGGGAGCTGTTTTTT. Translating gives CASSWSRDIGELFF.

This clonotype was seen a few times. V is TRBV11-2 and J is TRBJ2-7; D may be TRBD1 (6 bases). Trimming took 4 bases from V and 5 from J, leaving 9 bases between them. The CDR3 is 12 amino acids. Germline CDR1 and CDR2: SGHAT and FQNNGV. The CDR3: CASSYTGNEQYF. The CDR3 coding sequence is TGTGCCAGCAGCTACACAGGGAACGAGCAGTACTTC. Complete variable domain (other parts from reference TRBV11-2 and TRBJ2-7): EAGVAQSPRYKIIEKRQSVAFWCNPISGHATLYWYQQILGQGPKLLIQFQNNGVVDDSQLPKDRFSAERLKGVDSTLKIQPAKLEDSAVYLCASSYTGNEQYFGPGTRLTVT.

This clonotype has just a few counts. This CDR3 is CASSGYNQETQYF. CDR3 DNA: TGTGCCAGCAGCGGCTATAATCAAGAGACCCAGTACTTC. The rearrangement links TRBV7-2 to TRBJ2-5; no firm D call. The CDR3 runs 13 residues. Germline lookup yields CDR1 SGHTA and CDR2 FQGNSA. The ends were cut back, 5 bases at V and 2 bases at J, with 9 bases in the middle.

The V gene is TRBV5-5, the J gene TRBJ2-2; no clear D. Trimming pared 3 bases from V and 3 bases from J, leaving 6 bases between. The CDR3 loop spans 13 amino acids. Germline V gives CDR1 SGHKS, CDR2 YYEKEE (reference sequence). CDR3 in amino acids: CASSSQDTGELFF. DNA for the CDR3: TGTGCCAGCAGCTCGCAGGACACCGGGGAGCTGTTTTTT.

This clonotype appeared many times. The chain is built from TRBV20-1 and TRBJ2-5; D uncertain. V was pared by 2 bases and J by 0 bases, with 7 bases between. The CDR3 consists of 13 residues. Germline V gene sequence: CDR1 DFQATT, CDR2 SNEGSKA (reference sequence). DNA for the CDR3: TGCAGTGCTAGACAGGATGACCAAGAGACCCAGTACTTC. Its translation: CSARQDDQETQYF.

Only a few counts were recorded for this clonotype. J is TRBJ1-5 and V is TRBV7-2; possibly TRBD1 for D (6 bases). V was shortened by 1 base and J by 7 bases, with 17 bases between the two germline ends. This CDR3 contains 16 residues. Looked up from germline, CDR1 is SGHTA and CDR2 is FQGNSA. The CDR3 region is CASSLVARGEGQPQHF. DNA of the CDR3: TGTGCCAGCAGCTTAGTAGCCAGGGGAGAGGGACAGCCCCAGCATTTT. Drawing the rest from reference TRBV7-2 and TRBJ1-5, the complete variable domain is GAGVSQSPSNKVTEKGKDVELRCDPISGHTALYWYRQSLGQGLEFLIYFQGNSAPDKSGLPSDRFSAERTGGSVSTLTIQRTQQEDSAVYLCASSLVARGEGQPQHFGDGTRLSIL.

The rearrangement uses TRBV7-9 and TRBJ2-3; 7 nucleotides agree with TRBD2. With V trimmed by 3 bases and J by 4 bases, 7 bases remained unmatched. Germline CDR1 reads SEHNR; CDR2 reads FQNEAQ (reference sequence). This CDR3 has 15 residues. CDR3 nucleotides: TGTGCCAGCAGCTTTGAGGCTAGCGGTCCAGATACGCAGTATTTT. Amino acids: CASSFEASGPDTQYF.

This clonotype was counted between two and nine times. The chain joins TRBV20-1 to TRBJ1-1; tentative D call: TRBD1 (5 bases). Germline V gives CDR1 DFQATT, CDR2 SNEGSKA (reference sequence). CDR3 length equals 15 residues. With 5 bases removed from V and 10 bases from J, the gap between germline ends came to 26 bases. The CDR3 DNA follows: TGCAGTGCTCGCAGCCCGGGGCAGGGCCCCCTATTAGCTTTCTTT. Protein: CSARSPGQGPLLAFF.

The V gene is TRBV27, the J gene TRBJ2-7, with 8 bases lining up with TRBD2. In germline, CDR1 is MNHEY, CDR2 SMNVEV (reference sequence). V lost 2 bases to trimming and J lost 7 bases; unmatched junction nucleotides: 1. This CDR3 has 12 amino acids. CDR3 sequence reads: CASSLRGGEQYV. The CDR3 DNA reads TGTGCCAGCAGTTTACGGGGGGGAGAGCAGTACGTC.

The chain's CDR3 is CASSVTGGSYNEQFF. In DNA form, the CDR3 reads TGTGCCAGCAGCGTAACAGGGGGAAGCTACAATGAGCAGTTCTTC. The chain combines TRBV9 with TRBJ2-1; TRBD1 aligns across 8 bases. CDR1 is SGDLS, CDR2 YYNGEE, per germline. The CDR3 is made up of 15 amino acids. Losses at the gene ends were 1 base for V and 3 bases for J; bases not matched to a gene: 3.

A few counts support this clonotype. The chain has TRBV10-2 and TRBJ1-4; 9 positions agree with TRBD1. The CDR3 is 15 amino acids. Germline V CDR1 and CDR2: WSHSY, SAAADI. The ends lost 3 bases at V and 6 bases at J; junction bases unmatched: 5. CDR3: CASSDPGQGDEKLFF. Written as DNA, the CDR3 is TGCGCCAGCAGTGACCCGGGACAGGGAGATGAAAAACTGTTTTTT.

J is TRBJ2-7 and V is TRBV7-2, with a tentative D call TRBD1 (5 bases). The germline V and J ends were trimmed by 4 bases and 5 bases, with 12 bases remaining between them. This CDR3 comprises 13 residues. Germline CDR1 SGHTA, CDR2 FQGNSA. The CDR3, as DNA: TGTGCCAGCAGCTCCCTTGCCAGGGACGAGCAGTACGTC. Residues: CASSSLARDEQYV.

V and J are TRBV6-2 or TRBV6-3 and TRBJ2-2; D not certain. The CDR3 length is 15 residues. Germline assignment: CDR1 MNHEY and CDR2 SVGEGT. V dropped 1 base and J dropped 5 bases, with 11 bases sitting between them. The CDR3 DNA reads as TGTGCCAGCAGTTACTACCGGACCTTTACCGGGGAGCTGTTTTTT. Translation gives CASSYYRTFTGELFF.

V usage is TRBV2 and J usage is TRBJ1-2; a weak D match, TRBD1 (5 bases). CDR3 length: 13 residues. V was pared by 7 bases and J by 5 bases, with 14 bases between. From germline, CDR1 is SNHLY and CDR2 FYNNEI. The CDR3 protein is CASTRSGMYGYTF. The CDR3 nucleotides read TGTGCCAGCACGCGCTCAGGGATGTATGGCTACACCTTC.

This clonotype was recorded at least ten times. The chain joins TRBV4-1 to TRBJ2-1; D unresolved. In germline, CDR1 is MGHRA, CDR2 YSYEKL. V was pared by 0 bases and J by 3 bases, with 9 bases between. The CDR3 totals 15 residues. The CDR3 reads CASSQDSSDYNEQFF. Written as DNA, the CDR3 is TGCGCCAGCAGCCAAGATAGCAGCGACTACAATGAGCAGTTCTTC.

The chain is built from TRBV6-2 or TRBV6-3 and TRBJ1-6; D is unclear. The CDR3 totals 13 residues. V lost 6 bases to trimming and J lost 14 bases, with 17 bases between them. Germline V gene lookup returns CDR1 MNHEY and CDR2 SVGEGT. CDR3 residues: CASSPGRARTLHF. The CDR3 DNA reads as TGTGCCAGCAGCCCCGGTAGGGCAAGAACCCTCCACTTT.

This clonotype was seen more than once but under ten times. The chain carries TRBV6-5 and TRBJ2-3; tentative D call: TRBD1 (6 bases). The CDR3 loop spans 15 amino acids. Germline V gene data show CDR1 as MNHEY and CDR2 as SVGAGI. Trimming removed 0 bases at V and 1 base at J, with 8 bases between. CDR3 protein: CASSYSGAGTDTQYF. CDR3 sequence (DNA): TGTGCCAGCAGTTACTCGGGGGCCGGCACAGATACGCAGTATTTT.

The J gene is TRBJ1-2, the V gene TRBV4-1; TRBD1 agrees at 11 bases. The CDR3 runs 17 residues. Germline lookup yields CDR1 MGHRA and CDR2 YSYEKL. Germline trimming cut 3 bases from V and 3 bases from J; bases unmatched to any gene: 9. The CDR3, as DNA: TGCGCCAGCAGCCAGGACCGCCGGGACAGGGGGGACTATGGCTACACCTTC. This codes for CASSQDRRDRGDYGYTF.

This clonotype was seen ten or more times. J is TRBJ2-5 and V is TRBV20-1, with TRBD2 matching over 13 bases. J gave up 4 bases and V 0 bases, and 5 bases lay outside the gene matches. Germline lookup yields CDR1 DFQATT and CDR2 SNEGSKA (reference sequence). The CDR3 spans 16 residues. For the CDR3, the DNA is TGCAGTGCTAGAGATACTAGCGGGGGGGCCGCAGAGACCCAGTACTTC. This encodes CSARDTSGGAAETQYF.

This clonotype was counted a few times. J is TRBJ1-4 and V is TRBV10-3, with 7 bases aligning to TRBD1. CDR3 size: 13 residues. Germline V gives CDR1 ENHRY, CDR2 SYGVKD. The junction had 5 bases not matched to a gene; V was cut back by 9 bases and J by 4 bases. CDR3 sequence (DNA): TGTGCCATAAACAGGGGAATTAATGAAAAACTGTTTTTT. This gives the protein CAINRGINEKLFF.

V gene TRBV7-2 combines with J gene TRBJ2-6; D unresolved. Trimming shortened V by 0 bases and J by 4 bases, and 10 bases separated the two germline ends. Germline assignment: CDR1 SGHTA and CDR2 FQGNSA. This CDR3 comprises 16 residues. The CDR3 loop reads CASSLALAAGANVLTF. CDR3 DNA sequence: TGTGCCAGCAGCTTAGCGCTGGCAGCCGGGGCCAACGTCCTGACTTTC.

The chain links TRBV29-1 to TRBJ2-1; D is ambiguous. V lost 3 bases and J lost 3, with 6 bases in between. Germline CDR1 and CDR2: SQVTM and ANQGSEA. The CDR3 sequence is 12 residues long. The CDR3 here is CSVESNYNEQFF. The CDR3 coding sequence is TGCAGCGTTGAGTCGAACTACAATGAGCAGTTCTTC.